This T cell receptor beta chain appears in the sequencing data of a study of T-cell reconstitution after alpha-beta-depleted transplantation in children. The library targeted TCRbeta and was prepared with unique molecular identifiers. Using its own MiXCR run on the PCR reads, TCRdb lists one record per CDR3 protein. The repertoire holds around 600,000 distinct CDR3 sequences, with about 11% as singletons. The germline V gene encodes CDR1 DFQATT and CDR2 SNEGSKA (reference sequence). With 1 base removed from V and 2 bases from J, the gap between germline ends came to 12 bases. This CDR3 spans 15 amino acids.

This TCR came from a human donor who donated a stem cell graft to a child with acute myeloid leukemia. Here the sequenced sample was PBMCs from the stem cell graft donor, taken from the stem cell graft. The rearrangement links TRBV20-1 to TRBJ2-1; D might be TRBD2 (6 bases). Written as DNA, the CDR3 is TGCAGTGCTAGAGTGGGGGGAGGCGCCTACAATGAGCAGTTCTTC. Encoded protein: CSARVGGGAYNEQFF.